This TCR beta chain was sequenced in a study of T-cell reconstitution after alpha-beta-depleted transplantation in children. The table lists this clonotype with many counts. Antigen specificity is unknown. Study-wide findings and caveats: Several patients had high TCRbeta diversity at day 60; it came from surviving recipient T cells and thymic progenitors. As was reported, about two months after transplant, alpha-beta T cells came from several hundred expanded graft clones. Once a year had passed after transplant, T-cell counts and diversity came mostly from newly produced T cells.

Researchers prepared the TCRbeta library using unique molecular identifiers, the study reports. TCRdb reprocessed the PCR reads via MiXCR and lists one record per CDR3 protein. The repertoire has hundreds of thousands of distinct CDR3 sequences, 13% of them found once; the top ten carry 0.75% to 0.85%. The TCR was taken from a girl aged 2-10 years with congenital amegakaryocytic thrombocytopenia, due to receive a stem cell transplant. The sequencing here drew on PBMCs, taken before TCRalphabeta/CD19-depleted stem cell transplant.

This chain's CDR3 is CASGGQNNSPLHF. As DNA, the CDR3 is TGTGCCAGTGGTGGACAGAATAATTCACCCCTCCACTTT. The chain is built from TRBV6-1 and TRBJ1-6; possibly TRBD1 for D (6 bases). This CDR3 has 13 residues. Germline CDR1 and CDR2: MNHNS and SASEGT. Deletions cut 9 bases from V and 5 bases from J, with 11 bases between.